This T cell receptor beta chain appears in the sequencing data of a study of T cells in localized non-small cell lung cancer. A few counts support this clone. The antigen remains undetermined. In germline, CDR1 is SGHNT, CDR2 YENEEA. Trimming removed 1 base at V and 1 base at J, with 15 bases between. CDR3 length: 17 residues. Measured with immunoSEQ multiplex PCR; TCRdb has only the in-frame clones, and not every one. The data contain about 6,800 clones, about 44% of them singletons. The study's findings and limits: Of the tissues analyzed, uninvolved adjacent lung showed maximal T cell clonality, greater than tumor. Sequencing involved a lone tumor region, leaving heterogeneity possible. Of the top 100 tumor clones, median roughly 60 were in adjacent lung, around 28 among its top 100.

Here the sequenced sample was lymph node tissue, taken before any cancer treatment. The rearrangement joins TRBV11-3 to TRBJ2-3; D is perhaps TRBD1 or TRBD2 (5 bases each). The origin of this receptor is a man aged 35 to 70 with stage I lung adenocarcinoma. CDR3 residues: CASSLGASGTRTDTQYF. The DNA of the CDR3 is TGTGCCAGCAGCTTAGGGGCTAGTGGGACCCGCACAGATACGCAGTATTTT.